This TCR beta chain was documented in a study of patients and donors after allogeneic stem cell transplantation. One entry per CDR3 protein, called by TCRdb with MiXCR from the RT-PCR reads. Counted here are 200,000 to 250,000 distinct CDR3 sequences, roughly 15% occurring once; the ten biggest clones make up more than 9%. This clonotype was seen many times. There are 15 residues in the CDR3. In germline, CDR1 is DFQATT, CDR2 SNEGSKA (reference sequence). Trimming stripped 6 bases from V and 2 bases from J, with 18 bases between. The clonotype was recovered from a human donor who was either an allogeneic HSCT recipient or a stem cell or donor lymphocyte infusion donor (not recorded which). It is not recorded whose cells these are; they may come from a transplant donor. This chain joins TRBV20-1 and TRBJ2-3, with D possibly matching TRBD1 (5 bases). Sequencing was done on a sample of blood, either unsorted or a sorted T cell fraction (not recorded which). CDR3 residues: CSAAPNQGNTDTQYF. The CDR3 coding sequence is TGCAGTGCGGCCCCCAACCAGGGAAACACAGATACGCAGTATTTT.